Following are 29 T cell receptor beta chains from one sample sequenced in a study of cytomegalovirus exposure and HLA in healthy donors. Sequencing used immunoSEQ multiplex PCR; TCRdb keeps in-frame clones, though not all of them. The table has roughly 50,000 clones, roughly 93% seen once. The specimen sequenced was PBMCs. These receptors came from a woman between 18 and 29 years old in good health and CMV-seropositive.

This clone appeared once. The chain has TRBV10-2 and TRBJ1-4; no clear D. Trimming cost V 6 bases and J 0 bases, with 8 bases left between them. CDR1 WSHSY and CDR2 SAAADI come from the germline V gene. CDR3 length equals 14 residues. The CDR3 DNA reads as TGCGCCAGCAGACAAGTTGCAACTAATGAAAAACTGTTTTTT. The encoded protein is CASRQVATNEKLFF.

V gene TRBV25-1 combines with J gene TRBJ2-5, with TRBD1 matching over 7 bases. V lost 7 bases and J lost 4; bases outside the gene matches: 12. Germline V CDR1 and CDR2: MGHDK, SYGVNS. The CDR3 contains 15 residues. DNA for the CDR3: TGTGCCAGCACTGCCGGGACAGTAGAAGGAGAGACCCAGTACTTC. This sequence encodes CASTAGTVEGETQYF.

The V call is TRBV11-3, the J call TRBJ2-1; 8 bases fit TRBD2. This CDR3 region has 15 residues. Losses at the gene ends were 5 bases for V and 10 bases for J; bases not matched to a gene: 13. The germline CDR1 and CDR2 sequences are SGHNT and YENEEA. The chain's CDR3 is CASSLGGAREPEQFF. Written as DNA, the CDR3 is TGTGCCAGCAGCCTCGGGGGGGCGCGGGAACCCGAGCAGTTCTTC.

V and J are TRBV7-9 and TRBJ1-2; D gene ambiguous. V was pared by 3 bases and J by 2 bases, with 16 bases between. Germline CDR1 reads SEHNR; CDR2 reads FQNEAQ (reference sequence). This CDR3 spans 16 amino acids. Here the CDR3 reads CASSFLLGGLNYGYTF. For the CDR3, the DNA is TGTGCCAGCAGCTTTTTATTAGGAGGGCTAAACTATGGCTACACCTTC.

The V gene is TRBV9, the J gene TRBJ2-1, with 8 bases lining up with TRBD2. CDR3 length: 15 residues. V shed 2 bases, J shed 7 bases, and the junction held 8 bases outside the gene matches. Germline loops: CDR1 SGDLS, CDR2 YYNGEE. CDR3 bases: TGTGCCAGCAGCGTTGTTGCGGGGGGCAGGAATGAGCAGTTCTTC. Amino acid sequence: CASSVVAGGRNEQFF.

The V and J genes are TRBV5-8 and TRBJ2-7, with 7 bases that match TRBD1. This CDR3 is 15 amino acids long. Trimming removed 0 bases from V and 3 bases from J; junction bases left unmatched: 6. Per the germline V gene, CDR1 is SGHTS and CDR2 is YDEGEE. CDR3 nucleotides: TGTGCCAGCAGCTTGGACTCGTACAGGGGCTACGAGCAGTACTTC. Translated: CASSLDSYRGYEQYF.

V is TRBV28 and J is TRBJ1-1; D remains ambiguous. V dropped 6 bases and J dropped 0 bases, with 14 bases sitting between them. Germline V gene lookup returns CDR1 MDHEN and CDR2 SYDVKM. The CDR3 length is 15 residues. In DNA form, the CDR3 reads TGTGCCAGCAGCCTTTTCACACAAATGAACACTGAAGCTTTCTTT. This encodes CASSLFTQMNTEAFF.

V usage is TRBV5-6 and J usage is TRBJ1-4; D gene ambiguous. V was clipped by 0 bases and J by 2 bases, with 8 bases between them. CDR1 and CDR2 (germline): SGHDT, YYEEEE. CDR3 length equals 15 residues. This CDR3 is CASSLGRVTNEKLFF. The CDR3 bases are TGTGCCAGCAGCTTGGGGAGGGTCACTAATGAAAAACTGTTTTTT.

The chain links TRBV4-1 to TRBJ2-5; D gene ambiguous. V was shortened by 0 bases and J by 3 bases, with 8 bases between the two germline ends. Per germline, CDR1 MGHRA and CDR2 YSYEKL. The CDR3 sequence is 14 residues long. In nucleotides, the CDR3 is TGCGCCAGCAGCCAAGATCTCCAGAAAGAGACCCAGTACTTC. This codes for CASSQDLQKETQYF.

J is TRBJ2-3 and V is TRBV6-1, with D perhaps TRBD2 (5 bases). CDR1 MNHNS and CDR2 SASEGT come from the germline V gene. The CDR3 has 14 amino acids. V gave up 6 bases and J gave up 1 base, with 11 bases separating them. The CDR3 reads CASRRAMGTDTQYF. The CDR3 nucleotides are TGTGCCAGCAGGAGGGCAATGGGCACAGATACGCAGTATTTT.

This clone has more than one count but fewer than ten. The chain couples TRBV19 to TRBJ1-5, with a tentative D call TRBD1 (5 bases). Germline CDR1 LNHDA, CDR2 SQIVND (reference sequence). This CDR3 has 14 amino acids. V was cut by 3 bases and J by 4 bases, with 10 bases left in between. This CDR3 is CASSILGANQPQHF. CDR3 sequence (DNA): TGTGCCAGTAGTATTTTAGGGGCAAATCAGCCCCAGCATTTT.

The table lists this clone with a count of one. CDR3 sequence reads: CASSPLSGGLYEQYF. The CDR3 nucleotides are TGCGCCAGCAGCCCTCTGAGCGGGGGGCTCTACGAGCAGTACTTC. The chain links TRBV5-1 to TRBJ2-7, with 9 bases that match TRBD2. Germline lookup yields CDR1 SGHRS and CDR2 YFSETQ. V shed 4 bases, J shed 3 bases, and the junction held 8 bases outside the gene matches. This CDR3 spans 15 amino acids.

The genes are TRBV7-9 and TRBJ1-5; unclear D gene. The CDR3 runs to 16 residues. V was clipped by 1 base and J by 4 bases, with 14 bases between them. Per the germline V gene, CDR1 is SEHNR and CDR2 is FQNEAQ (reference sequence). CDR3 region: CASSLGGTDLNQPQHF. The CDR3 DNA reads TGTGCCAGCAGCTTAGGTGGTACAGACCTTAATCAGCCCCAGCATTTT. The full variable domain, completed using reference TRBV7-9 and TRBJ1-5, is DTGVSQNPRHKITKRGQNVTFRCDPISEHNRLYWYRQTLGQGPEFLTYFQNEAQLEKSRLLSDRFSAERPKGSFSTLEIQRTEQGDSAMYLCASSLGGTDLNQPQHFGDGTRLSIL.

This chain uses TRBV6-4 with TRBJ2-6, with unresolved D. The germline CDR1 and CDR2 sequences are MRHNA and SNTAGT. The CDR3 length is 16 residues. With 3 bases removed from V and 0 bases from J, the gap between germline ends came to 9 bases. The CDR3 nucleotides are TGTGCCAGCAGTGAGGCTCCATCCTCTGGGGCCAACGTCCTGACTTTC. Amino acid sequence: CASSEAPSSGANVLTF.

The chain links TRBV2 to TRBJ2-1; no clear D. The CDR3 has 12 residues. Trimming took off 5 bases at V and 7 bases at J, with 9 bases between the two ends. Germline-derived CDR1 and CDR2 are SNHLY and FYNNEI. This CDR3 reads CASSSPLNEQFF. The CDR3 region has the DNA TGTGCCAGCAGTTCCCCCCTAAATGAGCAGTTCTTC.

CDR3 nucleotide sequence: TGTGCCACCAGCGAGGGACAGGGAACAGAGACCCAGTACTTC. It is translated as CATSEGQGTETQYF. V and J are TRBV15 and TRBJ2-5; 9 bases fit TRBD1. CDR1 is LNHNV, CDR2 YYDKDF, per germline (reference sequence). Trimming removed 5 bases from V and 4 bases from J; junction bases left unmatched: 5. This CDR3 contains 14 residues.

V gene TRBV4-3 combines with J gene TRBJ2-1; 7 bases agree with TRBD1. V shed 0 bases and J 7 bases; nucleotides not matched to a gene: 6. Germline-derived CDR1 and CDR2 are LGHNA and YSLEER. The CDR3 runs 15 residues. Written as DNA, the CDR3 is TGCGCCAGCAGCCAAGAAGGACAGGTATGGAATGAGCAGTTCTTC. Protein: CASSQEGQVWNEQFF.

The rearrangement uses TRBV15 and TRBJ2-3; 8 bases are shared with TRBD2. Trimming took 7 bases from V and 2 from J; bases not matched to a gene: 8. This CDR3 has 15 residues. Germline V gene data show CDR1 as LNHNV and CDR2 as YYDKDF (reference sequence). The CDR3 is CATNLGGGPTDTQYF. CDR3 nucleotide sequence: TGTGCCACCAACCTAGGCGGGGGGCCCACAGATACGCAGTATTTT.

This chain connects TRBV6-1 to TRBJ1-4; D perhaps matches TRBD1 (5 bases). Germline V CDR1 and CDR2: MNHNS, SASEGT. The CDR3 loop spans 13 amino acids. The ends were cut back, 8 bases at V and 4 bases at J, with 11 bases in the middle. The CDR3 DNA reads TGTGCCAGCCTCAGGGCCCATAATGAAAAACTGTTTTTT. Encoded protein: CASLRAHNEKLFF.

This clone was counted between two and nine times. The chain carries TRBV10-3 and TRBJ1-2; 8 positions match TRBD1. Looked up from germline, CDR1 is ENHRY and CDR2 is SYGVKD. The ends lost 10 bases at V and 0 bases at J; junction bases unmatched: 4. This CDR3 is 13 amino acids long. The CDR3 here is CASRDRTNYGYTF. Here the CDR3 DNA reads TGTGCCAGCAGGGACAGGACTAACTATGGCTACACCTTC.

The chain recombines TRBV6-5 with TRBJ2-1, with 10 bases lining up with TRBD2. Germline-derived CDR1 and CDR2 are MNHEY and SVGAGI. The CDR3 runs to 14 residues. With 5 bases clipped from V and 10 bases from J, the junction kept 8 bases outside the gene matches. This CDR3 is CASSVSGGAGEQFF. CDR3 nucleotides: TGTGCCAGCAGTGTAAGCGGGGGGGCCGGGGAGCAGTTCTTC.

The V gene is TRBV6-5, the J gene TRBJ2-1, with 7 bases lining up with TRBD2. V was pared by 6 bases and J by 7 bases, with 6 bases of the junction left unmatched. There are 13 residues in the CDR3. CDR1 is MNHEY, CDR2 SVGAGI, per germline. Written as DNA, the CDR3 is TGTGCCAGCAGGCGGACTAGTCATAATGAGCAGTTCTTC. This encodes CASRRTSHNEQFF.

The V call is TRBV2, the J call TRBJ2-1; 8 positions match TRBD2. Germline V gene data show CDR1 as SNHLY and CDR2 as FYNNEI. This CDR3 is 18 amino acids long. V lost 4 bases and J lost 1; bases outside the gene matches: 12. Here the CDR3 reads CASSGRGGGSTSYNEQFF. Here the CDR3 DNA reads TGTGCCAGCAGTGGTCGGGGGGGCGGCTCGACATCCTACAATGAGCAGTTCTTC.

With respect to this clone: The junction departs from germline at one end; a sequencing error may be responsible. V is TRBV28 and J is TRBJ2-7; a possible D gene is TRBD1 (6 bases). Germline CDR1 is MDHEN and CDR2 is SYDVKM. The CDR3 totals 13 residues. The CDR3 DNA is TGTGCCAGCTGTTTACAGGGTGTATACGAGCAGTACTTC. It encodes CASCLQGVYEQYF.

The chain uses TRBV4-3 and TRBJ1-1; D call uncertain. Germline V CDR1 and CDR2: LGHNA, YSLEER. Trimming stripped 4 bases from V and 0 bases from J, with 12 bases between. This CDR3 has 15 amino acids. The CDR3 region has the DNA TGCGCCAGCAGCCCCTCCGACATGGTGAACACTGAAGCTTTCTTT. Translation: CASSPSDMVNTEAFF.

This clone is a singleton in its sample. This chain joins TRBV2 and TRBJ2-3, with TRBD2 matching over 15 bases. This CDR3 spans 15 amino acids. CDR1 SNHLY and CDR2 FYNNEI come from the germline V gene. The V gene end was trimmed by 6 bases and the J gene end by 15 bases; junction bases not matched to a gene: 13. The CDR3 bases are TGTGCCAGCAGGGACGGACTAGCGGGGGGGTATAGTTATTATTTT. Translation gives CASRDGLAGGYSYYF.

This chain uses TRBV27 with TRBJ2-1, with 11 bases lining up with TRBD2. This CDR3 region has 18 residues. Trimming took 2 bases from V and 4 from J; bases not matched to a gene: 10. From germline, CDR1 is MNHEY and CDR2 SMNVEV (reference sequence). The chain's CDR3 is CASSLPTGTSGKYNEQFF. As DNA, the CDR3 is TGTGCCAGCAGTTTACCAACCGGGACTAGCGGTAAATACAATGAGCAGTTCTTC.

This chain links TRBV6-5 with TRBJ2-1; D is perhaps TRBD1 (6 bases). The CDR3 consists of 13 residues. Trimming removed 7 bases from V and 9 bases from J, with 16 bases in between. The germline V gene encodes CDR1 MNHEY and CDR2 SVGAGI. CDR3 bases: TGTGCCAGCACAAACAGGGAGAGGATTGAGCAGTTCTTC. Translating gives CASTNRERIEQFF.

This chain links TRBV6-6 with TRBJ1-2, with D unclear. The CDR3 is made up of 15 amino acids. The germline gives CDR1 MNHNY, CDR2 SVGAGI (reference sequence). The V gene lost 4 bases and the J gene lost 0 bases, with 12 bases spanning the gap. CDR3 protein: CASSFPSVANYGYTF. CDR3 DNA sequence: TGTGCCAGCAGTTTCCCCTCGGTCGCTAACTATGGCTACACCTTC.